This is a list of T cell receptor beta chains from one sample in a study of vaccination effects on CD4 cells after COVID-19. Produced via immunoSEQ multiplex PCR; TCRdb's table is partial and in-frame only. Among some 31,000 clones listed, about 75% were seen once. Their antigens are not known. The material sequenced was CD4+ T cells from PBMCs cultured without peptide, taken after COVID-19 vaccination. These receptors were collected from a human donor who had a prior SARS-CoV-2 infection. CDR3s include the opening cysteine and the closing phenylalanine or tryptophan. A D gene is named only where the DNA matches it firmly. Some rows have no size entry. The others give once, few or many, or a class for an expanded clone.

v_gene: TRBV7-9
abundance: few
d_gene: .
j_gene: TRBJ2-3
CDR3nt: TGTGCCAGCAGCCTCACATCGCGGGCAGATACGCAGTATTTT
CDR3aa: CASSLTSRADTQYF

v_gene: TRBV3-1/TRBV3-2
abundance: once
d_gene: .
j_gene: TRBJ2-5
CDR3nt: TGTGCCAGCAGCCAAGGTGGGGCGGAGACCCAGTACTTC
CDR3aa: CASSQGGAETQYF

v_gene: TRBV5-5
abundance: few
d_gene: .
j_gene: TRBJ2-7
CDR3nt: TGTGCCAGCAGCATGGTGGGTCGTTCCTACGAGCAGTACTTC
CDR3aa: CASSMVGRSYEQYF

v_gene: TRBV7-9
abundance: few
d_gene: .
j_gene: TRBJ2-7
CDR3nt: TGTGCCAGCAGCTCCACAGGGAGCTACGAGCAGTACTTC
CDR3aa: CASSSTGSYEQYF

v_gene: TRBV21-1
abundance: .
d_gene: .
j_gene: TRBJ1-1
CDR3nt: TGTGCCAGCAGCAGTCTAACAGGTATTGGGACCCCCCCTGAAGCTTTCTTT
CDR3aa: CASSSLTGIGTPPEAFF

v_gene: TRBV19
abundance: .
d_gene: TRBD2
j_gene: TRBJ2-2
CDR3nt: TGTGCCAGTAGTCAGGCGGGAGGGCATTATACCGGGGAGCTGTTTTTT
CDR3aa: CASSQAGGHYTGELFF

v_gene: TRBV30
abundance: .
d_gene: .
j_gene: TRBJ2-5
CDR3nt: TGTGCCTGGAGTGTACGAGGGGGAGAGACCCAGTACTTC
CDR3aa: CAWSVRGGETQYF

v_gene: TRBV11-3
abundance: .
d_gene: TRBD1
j_gene: TRBJ1-1
CDR3nt: TGTGCCAGCAGCCCAATTACAGGGGCGAACACTGAAGCTTTCTTT
CDR3aa: CASSPITGANTEAFF

v_gene: TRBV19
abundance: .
d_gene: TRBD2
j_gene: TRBJ2-3
CDR3nt: TGTGCCAGTAGTATAGCCCGATGGGCGGGGGGACTCACAGATACGCAGTATTTT
CDR3aa: CASSIARWAGGLTDTQYF

v_gene: TRBV7-2
abundance: .
d_gene: .
j_gene: TRBJ2-5
CDR3nt: TGTGCCAGCAGCTTAGGTAATCTAGAGACCCAGTACTTC
CDR3aa: CASSLGNLETQYF

v_gene: TRBV5-1
abundance: .
d_gene: TRBD2
j_gene: TRBJ2-5
CDR3nt: TGCGCCAGCAGCTTGGTGTTAGCGGGAGGGCCAGAGACCCAGTACTTC
CDR3aa: CASSLVLAGGPETQYF

v_gene: TRBV10-3
abundance: .
d_gene: .
j_gene: TRBJ1-2
CDR3nt: TGTGCCATCAGTGGGAGTGATACAGGGTATGGCTACACCTTC
CDR3aa: CAISGSDTGYGYTF

v_gene: TRBV5-1
abundance: .
d_gene: TRBD1
j_gene: TRBJ1-1
CDR3nt: TGCGCCAGCAGCCGCGCATACAGGGGGTTGAACACTGAAGCTTTCTTT
CDR3aa: CASSRAYRGLNTEAFF

v_gene: TRBV18
abundance: .
d_gene: .
j_gene: TRBJ1-1
CDR3nt: TGTGCCAGCTCACCACCAGGCGGGACGGGAAACACTGAAGCTTTCTTT
CDR3aa: CASSPPGGTGNTEAFF

v_gene: TRBV10-3
abundance: .
d_gene: .
j_gene: TRBJ1-5
CDR3nt: TGTGCCATCAGTGAGTCGGAAATTCGGCGCAATCAGCCCCAGCATTTT
CDR3aa: CAISESEIRRNQPQHF

v_gene: TRBV6-4
abundance: .
d_gene: .
j_gene: TRBJ1-6
CDR3nt: TGTGCCAGCAGTGATGACACGGGTCCCCCCCACTTT
CDR3aa: CASSDDTGPPHF

v_gene: TRBV15
abundance: .
d_gene: .
j_gene: TRBJ2-5
CDR3nt: TGTGCCACCAGCAGGGGCTGGGGGGGCTCAGAAGAGACCCAGTACTTC
CDR3aa: CATSRGWGGSEETQYF

v_gene: TRBV9
abundance: .
d_gene: .
j_gene: TRBJ1-2
CDR3nt: TGTGCCAGCAGCGTAGGGGCAGCCTATGGCTACACCTTC
CDR3aa: CASSVGAAYGYTF

v_gene: TRBV7-9
abundance: .
d_gene: .
j_gene: TRBJ1-1
CDR3nt: TGTGCCAGCAGCCCACAAGGGGGGGCAGGGGCTTTCTTT
CDR3aa: CASSPQGGAGAFF

v_gene: TRBV7-2
abundance: .
d_gene: .
j_gene: TRBJ2-7
CDR3nt: TGTGCCAGCAGCTTGCGGGCCGGGGTGGTTAACGAGCAGTACTTC
CDR3aa: CASSLRAGVVNEQYF

v_gene: TRBV6-5
abundance: .
d_gene: TRBD1
j_gene: TRBJ1-3
CDR3nt: TGTGCCAGCAGTTACGGGACAGTGCGCGGAAACACCATATATTTT
CDR3aa: CASSYGTVRGNTIYF

v_gene: TRBV11-2
abundance: .
d_gene: .
j_gene: TRBJ2-3
CDR3nt: TGTGCCAGCAGCTTACGGCAGCCCACAGATACGCAGTATTTT
CDR3aa: CASSLRQPTDTQYF

v_gene: TRBV9
abundance: .
d_gene: TRBD2
j_gene: TRBJ2-2
CDR3nt: TGTGCCAGCAGCGCCCCCCAGGGCGGGGGTATCGGGGAGCTGTTTTTT
CDR3aa: CASSAPQGGGIGELFF

v_gene: TRBV4-2
abundance: .
d_gene: .
j_gene: TRBJ1-4
CDR3nt: TGTGCCAGCAGCCAAAATAGGGGTAGTGAAAAACTGTTTTTT
CDR3aa: CASSQNRGSEKLFF

v_gene: TRBV14
abundance: .
d_gene: TRBD2
j_gene: TRBJ2-1
CDR3nt: TGTGCCAGCAGCAGACTAGCGGGAGAGGCTGAGCAGTTCTTC
CDR3aa: CASSRLAGEAEQFF

v_gene: TRBV25-1
abundance: .
d_gene: .
j_gene: TRBJ1-3
CDR3nt: TGTGCCAGCAGTGATCCCCGTGTGGGGGGCATGAACACCATATATTTT
CDR3aa: CASSDPRVGGMNTIYF

v_gene: TRBV6-5
abundance: .
d_gene: .
j_gene: TRBJ2-3
CDR3nt: TGTGCCAGCAGTACCACAGATACGCAGTATTTT
CDR3aa: CASSTTDTQYF

v_gene: TRBV6-2/TRBV6-3
abundance: .
d_gene: TRBD2
j_gene: TRBJ2-3
CDR3nt: TGTGCCAGCAGTAGCCGACTAGCAGTTACAGATACGCAGTATTTT
CDR3aa: CASSSRLAVTDTQYF

v_gene: TRBV28
abundance: .
d_gene: TRBD1
j_gene: TRBJ1-4
CDR3nt: TGTGCCAGCAGTTTTTTGACAGGGTTGGGACCAAATGAAAAACTGTTTTTT
CDR3aa: CASSFLTGLGPNEKLFF

v_gene: TRBV7-2
abundance: .
d_gene: .
j_gene: TRBJ2-1
CDR3nt: TGTGCCAGCAGCTTATTAAGTACTCCCAATGAGCAGTTCTTC
CDR3aa: CASSLLSTPNEQFF